A single sample gave rise to the 9 T cell receptor beta chains below, sequenced in a study of control samples from healthy donors and cancer patients. Generated by immunoSEQ multiplex PCR, the TCRdb table keeps only in-frame clones and is missing some. The data hold 90,000 to 100,000 clones, with approximately 81% observed a single time. Material: blood. The receptors were sampled from a woman aged 30 to 39 in good health.

The sample holds a few counts of this clone. The chain has TRBV12-5 and TRBJ2-2; 8 positions match TRBD2. Trimming removed 5 bases from V and 4 bases from J; junction bases left unmatched: 6. The germline gives CDR1 LGHNT, CDR2 FRNRAP. There are 15 residues in the CDR3. For the CDR3, the DNA is TGTGCTAGTGGTCCCGGACTAGCAGTCACCGGGGAGCTGTTTTTT. The encoded protein is CASGPGLAVTGELFF.

This chain connects TRBV5-6 to TRBJ2-7, with D possibly being TRBD1 (6 bases). CDR1 SGHDT and CDR2 YYEEEE come from the germline V gene. Between the trimmed V and J ends, which lost 4 bases and 3 bases, there was a span of 8 bases. The CDR3 has 12 amino acids. Here the CDR3 DNA reads TGTGCCAGCAGCGTAGGGGGCTACGAGCAGTACTTC. Residues: CASSVGGYEQYF.

The CDR3 DNA reads TGTGCCAGCAGCCAAGAGCACACTGAAGCTTTCTTT. Translating gives CASSQEHTEAFF. This sequence joins TRBV3-1 (or the pseudogene TRBV3-2) and TRBJ1-1, with D unclear. The germline V gene has CDR1 LGHDT and CDR2 YNNKEL (reference sequence). V was clipped by 0 bases and J by 3 bases, with 2 bases between them. The CDR3 totals 12 residues.

The chain's CDR3 is CASSLGGPGQSSNQPQHF. Written as DNA, the CDR3 is TGTGCCAGCAGCTTGGGGGGTCCGGGACAGTCTAGCAATCAGCCCCAGCATTTT. The chain links TRBV5-5 to TRBJ1-5, with 7 bases matching TRBD1. The CDR3 is 18 amino acids. CDR1 and CDR2 (germline): SGHKS, YYEKEE (reference sequence). J lost 0 bases, V lost 0 bases, and 9 bases had no gene match.

The genes are TRBV15 and TRBJ1-5; tentative D call: TRBD1 (6 bases). Germline CDR1 is LNHNV and CDR2 is YYDKDF (reference sequence). The CDR3 is 16 residues long. Trimming stripped 2 bases from V and 5 bases from J, with 16 bases between. The CDR3 region is CATSRSRPGGDQPQHF. CDR3 bases: TGTGCCACCAGCAGATCCCGGCCCGGGGGCGATCAGCCCCAGCATTTT.

The chain couples TRBV7-8 to TRBJ1-1; the D gene is possibly TRBD1 (5 bases). CDR1 and CDR2 (germline): SGHVS, FQNEAQ. This CDR3 has 13 amino acids. The V end lost 3 bases, the J end lost 6 bases, and 11 bases lay between the germline ends. The CDR3 reads CASSLNPGAEAFF. Written as DNA, the CDR3 is TGTGCCAGCAGCTTGAACCCGGGGGCTGAAGCTTTCTTT.

V is TRBV6-7 and J is TRBJ1-1; D is undetermined. TRBV6-7 is annotated as an ORF whose role is uncertain. The CDR3 contains 15 residues. V was pared by 4 bases and J by 3 bases, with 15 bases between. The CDR3 DNA sequence: TGTGCCAGCAGTTTGACATGGAAGGGAGACACTGAAGCTTTCTTT. This encodes CASSLTWKGDTEAFF.

The V and J genes are TRBV14 and TRBJ2-1, with 10 bases aligning to TRBD2. Per the germline V gene, CDR1 is SGHDN and CDR2 is FVKESK. The J segment lost 6 bases and the V segment lost 4 bases, leaving 3 bases of the junction unmatched. The CDR3 has 14 residues. The CDR3 DNA follows: TGTGCCAGCAGCCGACTAGCGGGCCCCAATGAGCAGTTCTTC. Translated: CASSRLAGPNEQFF.

This rearrangement joins TRBV6-2 or TRBV6-3 to TRBJ1-1; perhaps TRBD1 as D (5 bases). V lost 3 bases and J lost 7, with 15 bases in between. The CDR3 extends over 14 amino acids. Germline assignment: CDR1 MNHEY and CDR2 SVGEGT. CDR3 nucleotide sequence: TGTGCCAGCAGTTATAGGCGACAGACCCTTGAAGCTTTCTTT. Its protein product is CASSYRRQTLEAFF.